This section outlines one T cell receptor beta chain sequence together with its context. Its antigen is unidentified. TCRdb independently ran MiXCR on the 5' RACE reads; one entry per CDR3 protein. In the table there are 350,000 or so distinct CDR3 sequences, about 9.9% of which are singletons. The source of the sample is a study of CD8 T cells in ankylosing spondylitis. Whole-study findings and limits: Fewer than 10 highly homologous variants made up a TCR beta motif that seemed to typify ankylosing spondylitis blood. Disease-associated clones were reportedly significantly overrepresented in matched ankylosing spondylitis synovial fluid.

The CDR3 is 15 amino acids. The V end lost 0 bases, the J end lost 3 bases, and 9 bases lay between the germline ends. Germline V gives CDR1 SGHNT, CDR2 YYREEE (reference sequence). Sequencing was carried out using blood, either unsorted or a sorted T cell fraction (not recorded which). The source of this sequence is a female donor with ankylosing spondylitis or in good health (not recorded which). The rearrangement joins TRBV5-4 to TRBJ2-2; no firm D call. CDR3 DNA sequence: TGTGCCAGCAGCTTGGGATCAGAGTACACCGGGGAGCTGTTTTTT. Its protein product is CASSLGSEYTGELFF.